The clone carrying this TCR beta chain was counted between two and nine times. This sample stems from a study of molecular identifiers for immune sequencing clone quantification. Germline V gene lookup returns CDR1 PRHDT and CDR2 FYEKMQ (reference sequence). Trimming left V 1 base short and J 1 base short, with 7 bases between. The CDR3 covers 14 residues. TCRdb re-called the PCR reads through MiXCR, storing one row per CDR3 protein. This table has approximately 97,000 distinct CDR3 sequences, less than 35% appearing once. The sequenced sample was naive CD8+ T cells from blood, with Jurkat cell RNA spiked in. Specified subset: FACS-sorted CD8+CD4-CCR7+CD45RA+ naive T cells. This clonotype was sampled from a human donor in good health. Some libraries in this study had Jurkat cell RNA spiked in. V gene TRBV13 combines with J gene TRBJ1-1; unclear D gene. The CDR3 nucleotides read TGTGCCAGCAGCTTAGCGCAGGCGAACACTGAAGCTTTCTTT. It codes for CASSLAQANTEAFF. The full variable domain, rest sourced from reference TRBV13 and TRBJ1-1, is AAGVIQSPRHLIKEKRETATLKCYPIPRHDTVYWYQQGPGQDPQFLISFYEKMQSDKGSIPDRFSAQQFSDYHSELNMSSLELGDSALYFCASSLAQANTEAFFGQGTRLTVV.